This T cell receptor (beta chain) was captured by sequencing in a study of shared clonotypes between healthy human individuals (dated by TCRdb to the early 2020s). About the study as a whole: A couple of women and three men aged 18 to 49 years were included in the cohort. For each donor, CD4 naive and CD4 memory were each given three plates, CD8 naive was given two plates, and CD8 memory was given one plate. The study deeply sequenced blood TCR repertoires of five healthy adults to estimate repertoire size and the extent of clonotype sharing between individuals. Libraries were prepared and TCR repertoires were sequenced by different laboratories using diverse techniques, in order to increase sequencing depth and limit assay-specific biases. Per donor, leukapheresis produced somewhere between about 0.94 and 9.5 billion PBMCs. General study outcomes and caveats: About 4.5% of naive CD4, 3.5% of naive CD8, around 2.3% of memory CD4, and approximately 0.39% of memory CD8 clonotypes were shared across several donors. Compared with non-shared clonotypes, clonotypes shared by all four sorted-subset donors had higher generation probabilities. Because the study included only a small number of donors, the genetic and exposure-history diversity represented was limited. Incomplete sequencing was indicated by rarefaction of sorted-subset datasets, despite the large sequencing depth. Only blood was sampled, and tissue TCR repertoires likely differ from those in blood. Estimated clonotype richness was generally larger for naive than for memory subsets. Pairwise subsampling indicated that sequencing depth was expected to affect the degree of clonotype sharing among donors.

This clone has only a few counts. Its antigen has not been determined. No quality values exist for individual bases; no much larger clone is one base distant. The germline V gene (reference sequence) provides CDR1 MNHEY and CDR2 SMNVEV. The germline V and J ends show losses of 4 bases and 7 bases respectively, and no gene match explains 7 bases of the junction. Spanning cysteine to phenylalanine, the CDR3 consists of 14 amino acids. Only the CDR3 DNA stays, 42 bases, in frame from base 1. TCR CDR3 regions were amplified from genomic DNA by multiplex PCR using the deep immunoSEQ assay. Genomic DNA extracted from each cell subset was distributed evenly over all wells of several immunoSEQ 96-well plates, and each plate served as one replicate. For sorted subsets, around 200 ng genomic DNA, equal to 30,000 to 35,000 T cell genomes, was loaded into each replicate PCR. Purified libraries were measured with a Qubit 3.0 fluorometer, size-checked on a Bioanalyzer 2100, and measured again with the KAPA Library Quantification kit. Every immunoSEQ 96-well plate was sequenced on a dedicated single-read 150-cycle Illumina NextSeq 550 flow cell. The original pipeline was this. Because the immunoSEQ output held only junctional sequences and lacked quality scores, the filtering could not match the filtering applied to full-length reads. To assign V/J genes and CDR3, sequences were annotated using PyIR, a Python wrapper for IgBLAST v1.9, with IMGT germline references. Reads were filtered out if the reads had weak V/J assignments (E-value above 1e-6), no CDR3, stop codons, out-of-frame junctions, or ambiguous translated residues. V3J clonotypes were defined as sequences sharing the same inferred V gene, J gene, and CDR3 amino acid sequence. To compute the percentage overlap between repertoires, the number of shared unique clonotypes was divided by the size of the smaller repertoire. Repertoire richness was assessed with RTK rarefaction, the Chao1 estimator, and Recon v2.1 estimates of unobserved clonotypes. Generation probabilities were computed with OLGA for all TCRbeta clonotypes obtained by the gDNA method from four donors. The table comes from immuneACCESS by way of TCRdb, which keeps in-frame sequences with V and J called. Part of the clones is missing from these tables; in studies checked, under half for an unresolved V gene and the rest for unknown reasons. V and J calls and clone size are those listed in that table; D and trimming were worked out from the DNA. The sample table records around 83,000 clones; roughly two thirds of these occur just once. Roughly 56% of the sample is in the top ten clones.

The donors were healthy, HIV-negative adults with no recently reported acute infections or vaccinations. Every donor was a Caucasian adult residing in Nashville, Tennessee, USA. The CD8 memory samples were a combination of magnetically selected CD45RO+ cells and CCR7-negative CD45RA+ effector memory (TemRA) cells. After blood collection by leukapheresis, PBMCs were isolated using Ficoll-Histopaque density gradient centrifugation and then cryopreserved in the vapor phase of liquid nitrogen. Analytical flow cytometry was used to check the purity and quantity of every magnetically sorted T cell population. Genomic DNA was isolated from every sorted fraction and measured by UV absorbance on a Nanodrop 2000c.

Sample: memory CD8+ T cells sorted from blood. The meaning of the sample's cell subset or site label: CD45RO+ cells pooled with CCR7-negative TemRA cells. This clonotype was obtained from a man aged 25-40 years in good health. The V and J genes are TRBV27 and TRBJ1-5; 7 middle bases align to TRBD1. The CDR3 region: CASSYGRGYQPQHF. At the DNA level, the sequence is TGTGCCAGCAGTTACGGCAGGGGGTACCAGCCCCAGCATTTT.